These 10 T cell receptor beta chains originate from one sample sequenced in a study of blood T cells in healthy people across ages. Through a sample-barcoded 5' primer and a J-beta primer mix, a second PCR was run for about 6 to 11 cycles. TCRdb ran MiXCR on the 5' RACE reads and lists one entry per CDR3 protein. The sample consists of 1.5 million to 2 million distinct CDR3 sequences, about 30% of them appearing once. Sequencing was carried out using blood. These receptors were collected from a woman aged 25 to 39 in good health.

This clonotype was recorded at least ten times. V is TRBV29-1 and J is TRBJ2-1; 9 bases are a match to TRBD2. The V gene's germline CDR1 is SQVTM and CDR2 ANQGSEA. The V and J ends lost 4 bases and 5 bases, in that order; junction bases with no gene match: 12. CDR3 length: 16 amino acids. The CDR3 loop is CSVVGGRAVKDNEQFF. Written as DNA, the CDR3 is TGCAGCGTTGTTGGCGGGAGGGCCGTAAAGGACAATGAGCAGTTCTTC.

This chain connects TRBV30 to TRBJ2-3, with D possibly being TRBD1 or TRBD2 (5 bases each). CDR1 is GTSNPN, CDR2 SVGIG, per germline (reference sequence). Trimming left V 1 base short and J 6 bases short, with 17 bases between. This CDR3 is built from 15 residues. The CDR3 DNA reads TGTGCCTGGAGTGGGGGGACCGGGCGTTCGGATACGCAGTATTTT. It translates to CAWSGGTGRSDTQYF.

This clonotype was counted a few times. A much larger clone differs from this one at a single base, so this may be a read error. This chain joins TRBV20-1 and TRBJ2-5; no clear D. V was pared by 6 bases and J by 11 bases, with 25 bases between. The CDR3 runs to 14 residues. Per the germline V gene, CDR1 is DFQATT and CDR2 is SNEGSKA (reference sequence). CDR3 protein: CSAPPGLGYNEQYF. CDR3 coding DNA: TGCAGTGCCCCTCCGGGCCTGGGGTACAATGAGCAGTACTTC.

The rearrangement links TRBV12-3 or TRBV12-4 to TRBJ2-4; TRBD1 aligns across 7 bases. The DNA end is a closer match to TRBJ2-7, so the J assignment may be wrong. This CDR3 comprises 14 residues. The CDR3 DNA reads TGTGCCAGCAGTAAGACAGGGATTGTGTACGAGCAGTACTTC. Its translation is CASSKTGIVYEQYF.

This chain joins TRBV14 and TRBJ1-1; no firm D call. Looked up from germline, CDR1 is SGHDN and CDR2 is FVKESK. CDR3 size: 15 residues. Between the trimmed V and J ends, which lost 4 bases and 1 base, there was a span of 13 bases. The CDR3: CASSRGRWGNTEAFF. In nucleotides, the CDR3 is TGTGCCAGCAGCCGTGGGAGGTGGGGGAACACTGAAGCTTTCTTT.

This clonotype has only one observation. A much larger clone differs from this one at a single base, so this may be a read error. The chain carries TRBV9 and TRBJ2-5, with 11 nucleotides matching TRBD1. The better agreement between TRBJ2-7 and the DNA end casts doubt on the J call. The germline V gene has CDR1 SGDLS and CDR2 YYNGEE. The CDR3 contains 15 residues. Here the CDR3 reads CASSVGGQGAHEQYF. The CDR3 bases are TGTGCCAGCAGCGTAGGAGGACAGGGGGCCCACGAGCAGTACTTC.

This clonotype was counted at least ten times. V and J are TRBV7-9 and TRBJ2-7; D is possibly TRBD1 or TRBD2 (5 bases each). The CDR3 spans 14 residues. V was trimmed by 5 bases and J by 5 bases, leaving 16 bases between them. In germline, CDR1 is SEHNR, CDR2 FQNEAQ (reference sequence). The CDR3 coding sequence is TGTGCCAGCAGCGAAGCTCGGGGCTTTAACGAGCAGTACTTC. This sequence encodes CASSEARGFNEQYF. Using reference TRBV7-9 and TRBJ2-7 for the parts outside the CDR3, the full variable domain is DTGVSQNPRHKITKRGQNVTFRCDPISEHNRLYWYRQTLGQGPEFLTYFQNEAQLEKSRLLSDRFSAERPKGSFSTLEIQRTEQGDSAMYLCASSEARGFNEQYFGPGTRLTVT.

Notes on this clonotype: Its ends do not fully match the called genes, so a read error is possible. This chain uses TRBV5-1 with TRBJ2-2, with D possibly being TRBD2 (6 bases). Germline CDR1 is SGHRS and CDR2 is YFSETQ. The CDR3 has 16 residues. The CDR3 protein is CASSFIAGPNTRELFF. The CDR3 DNA reads as TGCGCCAGCAGCTTTATCGCGGGGCCCAACACCAGGGAGCTGTTTTTT.

In this sample, this clonotype turned up many times. The rearrangement joins TRBV15 to TRBJ2-7; tentative D call: TRBD1 (6 bases). The germline gives CDR1 LNHNV, CDR2 YYDKDF (reference sequence). CDR3 length: 13 residues. The germline V and J ends were trimmed by 7 bases and 3 bases, with 13 bases remaining between them. CDR3 loop: CATTGDSSYEQYF. The CDR3 DNA reads as TGTGCCACCACAGGGGATTCGAGCTACGAGCAGTACTTC.

The genes are TRBV24-1 and TRBJ1-2, with TRBD1 as a possible D gene (5 bases). Trimming cost V 3 bases and J 5 bases, with 12 bases left between them. This CDR3 contains 14 residues. CDR1 is KGHDR and CDR2 is SFDVKD in the germline V gene. The CDR3 coding sequence is TGTGCCACCAGTGATGGGGGTGTCGGGTATGGCTACACCTTC. It encodes CATSDGGVGYGYTF.